The clone carrying this TCR beta chain was counted only a few times. Germline V lookup: CDR1 GTSNPN, CDR2 SVGIG (reference sequence). The V gene end was trimmed by 0 bases and the J gene end by 6 bases; junction bases not matched to a gene: 2. The CDR3 has 14 residues. Via MiXCR, TCRdb re-called the RT-PCR reads, giving one row per CDR3 protein. This sample has about 570,000 distinct CDR3 sequences; 11% occur once, and the top ten carry 11%. This specimen belongs to a study of response to subunit inactivated influenza vaccine. The same sample was also used in a study of T cells expressing NK-cell markers. As that report states: Generation of TCR beta cDNA was performed by 5'RACE template switching incorporating UMIs. Evidence did not settle whether expanded NKG2C+ T cell clones targeted HCMV.

This clonotype was obtained from a man in his forties or fifties who received an inactivated influenza vaccine. The sequences come from PBMCs from blood, collected on the day of vaccination. The rearrangement joins TRBV30 to TRBJ2-1; 10 bases fit TRBD2. CDR3 loop: CAWSVTSGVNEQFF. CDR3 DNA: TGTGCCTGGAGTGTCACTAGCGGGGTCAATGAGCAGTTCTTC.